Shown below are 29 T cell receptor beta chains from a single sample sequenced in a study of graft-versus-host responses after intestinal transplantation (dated by TCRdb to about 2021). Preparation of the library involved the immunoSEQ multiplex PCR assay. This is the immuneACCESS table as TCRdb keeps it, with only in-frame sequences that have V and J called. A part of the clones is gone; compared with another copy, unresolved V genes explain less than half, and the rest is unexplained. This sample gives about 97,000 clones in total; 80% to 95% of them show up just once. Around 15% of the sample goes to the ten largest clones. This sample comprised PBMCs, obtained roughly 450 days after intestinal transplant. Receptor source: a human patient who received an intestinal transplant, so some T cells may come from the graft donor.

The chain carries TRBV5-5 and TRBJ2-7, with D possibly TRBD2 on 6 matching bases. Trimming cost V 3 bases and J 6 bases, with 13 bases left between them. Germline V lookup: CDR1 SGHKS, CDR2 YYEKEE (reference sequence). The CDR3 sequence is 13 residues long. The CDR3 spells CASSSPGGPEQYF. CDR3 nucleotides: TGTGCCAGCAGCTCCCCCGGGGGTCCCGAGCAGTACTTC. Based on the CDR3 plus reference TRBV5-5 and TRBJ2-7, the full variable domain is DAGVTQSPTHLIKTRGQQVTLRCSPISGHKSVSWYQQVLGQGPQFIFQYYEKEERGRGNFPDRFSARQFPNYSSELNVNALLLGDSALYLCASSSPGGPEQYFGPGTRLTVT.

The J gene is TRBJ1-5, the V gene TRBV4-1; 8 bases agree with TRBD1. CDR3 length equals 14 residues. J was trimmed by 7 bases and V by 4 bases; bases with no gene match: 6. The germline CDR1 and CDR2 sequences are MGHRA and YSYEKL. CDR3 residues: CASSRQGIGQPQHF. The CDR3 DNA follows: TGCGCCAGCAGCCGACAGGGGATCGGCCAGCCCCAGCATTTT.

J is TRBJ1-1 and V is TRBV6-6; D unresolved. The length of the CDR3 is 12 residues. CDR1 and CDR2 (germline): MNHNY, SVGAGI (reference sequence). V was clipped by 3 bases and J by 11 bases, with 13 bases between them. In DNA form, the CDR3 reads TGTGCCAGCAGTTATGACAACCGGTCCGCTTTCTTT. This encodes CASSYDNRSAFF.

The gene calls are TRBV9 and TRBJ2-7; D is possibly TRBD2 (6 bases). CDR1 and CDR2 from the germline V gene are SGDLS and YYNGEE. V was trimmed by 0 bases and J by 0 bases, leaving 10 bases between them. This CDR3 comprises 15 residues. The CDR3 nucleotides are TGTGCCAGCAGCGTAGAGGAGGGCCTCTCCTACGAGCAGTACTTC. Its protein product is CASSVEEGLSYEQYF.

The CDR3 DNA is TGTGCCAGCAGTTTGAGTTTAGCTAACTATGGCTACACCTTC. As protein: CASSLSLANYGYTF. The rearrangement uses TRBV28 and TRBJ1-2; D gene unclear. V was trimmed by 3 bases and J by 0 bases, leaving 8 bases between them. This CDR3 contains 14 residues. The germline gives CDR1 MDHEN, CDR2 SYDVKM.

V usage is TRBV6-6 and J usage is TRBJ1-1; tentatively, D is TRBD1 (6 bases). Germline CDR1 MNHNY, CDR2 SVGAGI (reference sequence). V lost 6 bases, J lost 6 bases, and 14 bases lay in between. The CDR3 is 13 amino acids. Here the CDR3 reads CASRPTGSAEAFF. As DNA, the CDR3 is TGTGCCAGCAGACCTACAGGGAGCGCTGAAGCTTTCTTT.

The chain employs TRBV6-1 and TRBJ2-3; 9 bases are a match to TRBD1. The V gene end was trimmed by 0 bases and the J gene end by 6 bases; junction bases not matched to a gene: 10. This CDR3 is built from 17 residues. The germline CDR1 and CDR2 sequences are MNHNS and SASEGT. The CDR3 DNA follows: TGTGCCAGCAGTGAAGCGATGGACAGGGGAAGAGGGGATACGCAGTATTTT. This codes for CASSEAMDRGRGDTQYF.

The chain uses TRBV9 and TRBJ2-3; TRBD2 agrees at 15 bases. The V gene end was trimmed by 0 bases and the J gene end by 4 bases; junction bases not matched to a gene: 3. The CDR3 is made up of 17 amino acids. Germline V gene data show CDR1 as SGDLS and CDR2 as YYNGEE. CDR3 sequence: CASSVGTSGGAADTQYF. CDR3 sequence (DNA): TGTGCCAGCAGCGTAGGGACTAGCGGGGGGGCCGCAGATACGCAGTATTTT. Full variable domain (missing parts from reference TRBV9 and TRBJ2-3): DSGVTQTPKHLITATGQRVTLRCSPRSGDLSVYWYQQSLDQGLQFLIQYYNGEERAKGNILERFSAQQFPDLHSELNLSSLELGDSALYFCASSVGTSGGAADTQYFGPGTRLTVL.

The rearrangement links TRBV12-5 to TRBJ2-5, with D uncertain. The CDR3 consists of 12 residues. Germline V gives CDR1 LGHNT, CDR2 FRNRAP. V lost 0 bases and J lost 8, with 7 bases in between. CDR3 nucleotides: TGTGCTAGTGGTTTGGTAGATAATACCCAGTACTTC. Translating it yields CASGLVDNTQYF.

CDR3 in DNA: TGTGCCAGCAGCCTTGCAGTCTCCGAGCAGTACTTC. Translating it yields CASSLAVSEQYF. This chain uses TRBV7-9 with TRBJ2-7; the D is unclear. The germline V and J ends were trimmed by 5 bases and 6 bases, with 11 bases remaining between them. This CDR3 is 12 amino acids long. Germline CDR1 reads SEHNR; CDR2 reads FQNEAQ (reference sequence).

This clone occurred a few times. The J gene is TRBJ2-4, the V gene TRBV2; D might be TRBD2 (7 bases). The CDR3 runs to 13 residues. The germline V and J ends were trimmed by 3 bases and 11 bases, with 14 bases remaining between them. From germline, CDR1 is SNHLY and CDR2 FYNNEI. CDR3 region: CASSEGGRLVQYF. CDR3 DNA: TGTGCCAGCAGTGAGGGGGGGCGGTTGGTTCAGTACTTC.

The rearrangement uses TRBV13 and TRBJ2-5; possibly TRBD2 for D (5 bases). The J call may be in error: the DNA end matches TRBJ2-7 better. The germline V gene has CDR1 PRHDT and CDR2 FYEKMQ (reference sequence). This CDR3 comprises 15 residues. The CDR3 bases are TGTGCCAGCAGCCATGGGCGCGGAGGCTCCTACGAGCAGTACTTC. Translated, it gives CASSHGRGGSYEQYF.

The chain combines TRBV29-1 with TRBJ1-2, with D unresolved. The CDR3 runs 13 residues. Trimming cost V 3 bases and J 4 bases, with 12 bases left between them. The germline CDR1 and CDR2 sequences are SQVTM and ANQGSEA. The CDR3 DNA reads TGCAGCGTTGACCCACCAGGAACCTATGGCTACACCTTC. It is translated as CSVDPPGTYGYTF.

The chain links TRBV4-1 to TRBJ2-3; 10 nucleotides align to TRBD2. V trimming: 0 bases; J trimming: 4 bases; junction bases outside the gene matches: 7. The germline gives CDR1 MGHRA, CDR2 YSYEKL. The CDR3 is made up of 17 amino acids. The CDR3 sequence: CASSQDPLAGVPDTQYF. The DNA of the CDR3 is TGCGCCAGCAGCCAAGATCCCCTAGCGGGGGTTCCAGATACGCAGTATTTT.

Concerning this clone itself: At one end the junction does not follow the germline gene, possibly because of a read error. This chain links TRBV5-6 with TRBJ1-1; D possibly corresponds to TRBD1 (5 bases). CDR1 is SGHDT, CDR2 YYEEEE, per germline. The CDR3 totals 12 residues. The CDR3 reads CASSPGGSEAFF. The CDR3 bases are TGTGCCAGCAGCCCCGGGGGGTCTGAGGCTTTCTTT.

The rearrangement joins TRBV27 to TRBJ1-1, with no clear D. Germline-derived CDR1 and CDR2 are MNHEY and SMNVEV (reference sequence). This CDR3 has 13 residues. Trimming left V 3 bases short and J 4 bases short, with 9 bases between. The CDR3 spells CASSFGPTTEAFF. The CDR3 coding sequence is TGTGCCAGCAGTTTTGGGCCTACCACTGAAGCTTTCTTT.

A single count supports this clone. The gene calls are TRBV10-3 and TRBJ2-1; a possible D gene is TRBD2 (5 bases). Trimming took 8 bases from V and 1 from J, leaving 12 bases between them. The CDR3 contains 14 residues. Germline values: CDR1 ENHRY, CDR2 SYGVKD. CDR3 DNA sequence: TGTGCCATCCGCCCAGCGGCGTCCTACAATGAGCAGTTCTTC. Residues: CAIRPAASYNEQFF.

This clone was detected once. The chain combines TRBV6-1 with TRBJ2-7; tentatively, D is TRBD2 (5 bases). The CDR3 sequence is 12 residues long. V was pared by 0 bases and J by 9 bases, with 9 bases between. Germline lookup yields CDR1 MNHNS and CDR2 SASEGT. This CDR3 is CASSEAPAGQYF. In nucleotides, the CDR3 is TGTGCCAGCAGTGAAGCGCCGGCGGGGCAGTACTTC.

The chain joins TRBV7-9 to TRBJ2-1; 7 bases align to TRBD2. CDR1 SEHNR and CDR2 FQNEAQ come from the germline V gene (reference sequence). CDR3 size: 10 residues. The J segment lost 9 bases and the V segment lost 11 bases, leaving 4 bases of the junction unmatched. The CDR3 bases are TGTGCCGGCTGGGGGGGTGAGCAGTTCTTC. Protein sequence: CAGWGGEQFF. The full variable domain, in which reference TRBV7-9 and TRBJ2-1 provide the parts outside the CDR3, is DTGVSQNPRHKITKRGQNVTFRCDPISEHNRLYWYRQTLGQGPEFLTYFQNEAQLEKSRLLSDRFSAERPKGSFSTLEIQRTEQGDSAMYLCAGWGGEQFFGPGTRLTVL.

This sequence joins TRBV5-6 and TRBJ2-7; D perhaps matches TRBD1 (5 bases). CDR3 length: 13 residues. Germline values: CDR1 SGHDT, CDR2 YYEEEE. Trimming cost V 4 bases and J 3 bases, with 11 bases left between them. The chain's CDR3 is CASSLGAHYEQYF. The CDR3 bases are TGTGCCAGCAGCCTAGGGGCTCACTACGAGCAGTACTTC. The full variable domain, with the rest looked up from reference TRBV5-6 and TRBJ2-7, is DAGVTQSPTHLIKTRGQQVTLRCSPKSGHDTVSWYQQALGQGPQFIFQYYEEEERQRGNFPDRFSGHQFPNYSSELNVNALLLGDSALYLCASSLGAHYEQYFGPGTRLTVT.

The table lists this clone with a few counts. A read error may account for a junction end that differs from germline. Other DNA sequences in the same sample also yield this CDR3. The chain has TRBV9 and TRBJ1-2; D perhaps matches TRBD1 (5 bases). The CDR3 has 12 residues. Per germline, CDR1 SGDLS and CDR2 YYNGEE. The CDR3 protein is CASSVGGYGYTF. The CDR3, as DNA: TGCGCCAGCAGCGTGGGGGGGTATGGCTACACCTTC.

V gene TRBV19 combines with J gene TRBJ1-3; no definite D call. The V and J ends lost 5 bases and 0 bases respectively, with 17 bases between them. The germline gives CDR1 LNHDA, CDR2 SQIVND (reference sequence). The CDR3 spans 17 residues. The CDR3 loop reads CASSPPVAWSSGNTIYF. In DNA form, the CDR3 reads TGTGCCAGTAGTCCTCCTGTGGCCTGGTCCTCTGGAAACACCATATATTTT.

The chain carries TRBV4-1 and TRBJ1-4; D call uncertain. The germline V gene encodes CDR1 MGHRA and CDR2 YSYEKL. This CDR3 is 14 amino acids long. V was trimmed by 1 base and J by 7 bases, leaving 10 bases between them. DNA for the CDR3: TGCGCCAGCAGCCAAGTCCCCGGGGTTGAAAAACTGTTTTTT. Protein sequence: CASSQVPGVEKLFF.

This clone was picked up one time. This chain uses TRBV9 with TRBJ2-2, with D uncertain. This CDR3 is built from 14 residues. The germline CDR1 and CDR2 sequences are SGDLS and YYNGEE. Trimming stripped 3 bases from V and 3 bases from J, with 9 bases between. CDR3 loop: CASSEWSDTGELFF. In DNA, the CDR3 is TGTGCCAGCAGCGAATGGTCCGACACCGGGGAGCTGTTTTTT. The variable domain in full, with the rest retrieved from reference TRBV9 and TRBJ2-2, is DSGVTQTPKHLITATGQRVTLRCSPRSGDLSVYWYQQSLDQGLQFLIQYYNGEERAKGNILERFSAQQFPDLHSELNLSSLELGDSALYFCASSEWSDTGELFFGEGSRLTVL.

The rearrangement uses TRBV9 and TRBJ2-7, with 7 bases lining up with TRBD2. The CDR3 has 15 amino acids. V gave up 0 bases and J gave up 4 bases; unmatched junction bases: 7. CDR1 and CDR2 (germline): SGDLS, YYNGEE. The CDR3 DNA reads as TGTGCCAGCAGCGTAGCCAGCGGGGCCCCTTACGAGCAGTACTTC. Its protein product is CASSVASGAPYEQYF.

The genes are TRBV29-1 and TRBJ1-3; no clear D gene. The CDR3 is 12 amino acids. Germline loops: CDR1 SQVTM, CDR2 ANQGSEA. V shed 3 bases and J shed 2 bases, with 5 bases lying between them. CDR3 sequence reads: CSVERTGNTIYF. The CDR3 coding sequence is TGCAGCGTTGAGAGGACTGGAAACACCATATATTTT.

The chain carries TRBV7-6 and TRBJ2-5; 8 nucleotides line up with TRBD1. The end of the DNA is better explained by TRBJ2-7, so the J call may be wrong. CDR3 length equals 15 residues. From germline, CDR1 is SGHVS and CDR2 FNYEAQ. CDR3 in DNA: TGTGCCAGCAGCCCCCTGACAGGGGATTCCTACGAGCAGTACTTC. It translates to CASSPLTGDSYEQYF.

The chain combines TRBV19 with TRBJ2-2; 11 bases fit TRBD2. CDR3 length: 15 amino acids. Losses at the gene ends were 7 bases for V and 5 bases for J; bases not matched to a gene: 6. Germline V gene sequence: CDR1 LNHDA, CDR2 SQIVND (reference sequence). CDR3 loop: CASTSGTSGTGELFF. DNA for the CDR3: TGTGCCAGTACCTCCGGGACTAGCGGTACCGGGGAGCTGTTTTTT.

The chain uses TRBV5-1 and TRBJ1-1; TRBD1 is a possible D gene (6 bases). CDR3 size: 15 residues. Germline loops: CDR1 SGHRS, CDR2 YFSETQ. With 5 bases removed from V and 1 base from J, the gap between germline ends came to 15 bases. The CDR3 sequence: CASSPSGGGNTEAFF. The CDR3 bases are TGCGCCAGCAGTCCCTCCGGGGGCGGGAACACTGAAGCTTTCTTT. Together with reference TRBV5-1 and TRBJ1-1, the CDR3 gives the full variable domain: KAGVTQTPRYLIKTRGQQVTLSCSPISGHRSVSWYQQTPGQGLQFLFEYFSETQRNKGNFPGRFSGRQFSNSRSEMNVSTLELGDSALYLCASSPSGGGNTEAFFGQGTRLTVV.